The rows below give T cell receptor beta chains drawn from one sample of a study of shared clonotypes between healthy human individuals. Clones were read by immunoSEQ multiplex PCR, and TCRdb kept only the in-frame ones, dropping some. The sample lists about 110,000 clones, roughly 70% seen once, with about 25% in the top ten. Sequenced input: memory CD8+ T cells sorted from blood. The receptors were sampled from a woman aged 25 to 39 in good health. The CDR3 runs from the conserved cysteine through the conserved F or W. A D gene is named only where the DNA matches it firmly. Not all rows give a size; the values are once, few, many and, for expanded clones, a class.

D gene	CDR3 length	J gene	V gene	clone size	CDR3 DNA	CDR3 protein
-	13	TRBJ1-2	TRBV6-1	few	TGTGCCAGCAGTGAAGCGCCTTGGGGCGATAAATTCTTC	CASSEAPWGDKFF
-	12	TRBJ2-2	TRBV5-6	-	TGTGCCAGCAGCTTGTGGACCGGGGAGCTGTTTTTT	CASSLWTGELFF
-	17	TRBJ1-1	TRBV5-6	-	TGTGCCAGCAGCTTGTCAGGGCTTCATGCGAAGGGAACTGAAGCTTTCTTT	CASSLSGLHAKGTEAFF
-	16	TRBJ1-4	TRBV5-6	-	TGTGCCAGCAGCTTGGCAACAGGTGGAGCTAATGAAAAACTGTTTTTT	CASSLATGGANEKLFF
-	12	TRBJ2-3	TRBV10-2	-	TGCGCCAGCAGTGGAACCACAGATACGCAGTATTTT	CASSGTTDTQYF
TRBD1	17	TRBJ2-5	TRBV4-1	-	TGCGCCAGCAGCCAAGACCCCAGGACAGGGGTCCGGGAGACCCAGTACTTC	CASSQDPRTGVRETQYF
-	13	TRBJ1-5	TRBV2	many	TGTGCCAGCTGTGCCGGAGATAGCCAGCCCCAGCATTTT	CASCAGDSQPQHF
-	20	TRBJ1-1	TRBV4-2	-	TGTGCCAGCAGCCAATCCCAGGGGAAGTCGTCTCTCTTCATGAACACTGAAGCTTTCTTT	CASSQSQGKSSLFMNTEAFF
-	11	TRBJ1-3	TRBV25-1	-	TGTGCCAGCGGAGTTGAAAACACCATATATTTT	CASGVENTIYF
-	12	TRBJ2-1	TRBV29-1	-	TGCAGCGTTGGTAATAATTACAATGAGCAGTTCTTC	CSVGNNYNEQFF
-	15	TRBJ2-7	TRBV10-3	-	TGTGCCATCAGTGAGGCCTTGGCGACACCCTACGAGCAGTACTTC	CAISEALATPYEQYF
TRBD2	14	TRBJ2-1	TRBV29-1	-	TGCAGCGTTGAAGGTAGTACTAGCGGGGGGGAGCAGTTCTTC	CSVEGSTSGGEQFF
-	12	TRBJ2-3	TRBV7-9	-	TGTGCCAGCAGGTTAACAGCAGATACGCAGTATTTT	CASRLTADTQYF
-	14	TRBJ2-7	TRBV5-6	few	TGTGCCAGCAGCTTGGGGGCTAGCAGGTACGAGCAGTACTTC	CASSLGASRYEQYF
-	18	TRBJ1-5	TRBV7-8	-	TGTGCCAGCAGCTTAAGTCCTCGCACCGAGGTGTGCAATCAGCCCCAGCATTTT	CASSLSPRTEVCNQPQHF
TRBD1	17	TRBJ2-6	TRBV5-4	-	TGTGCCAGCAGGCCGGGACAGACTCACTCTGGGGCCAACGTCCTGACTTTC	CASRPGQTHSGANVLTF
-	14	TRBJ1-1	TRBV19	-	TGTGCCAGTATTAATCGTGGTGTTGTCGGTGAAGCTTTCTTT	CASINRGVVGEAFF
-	14	TRBJ1-4	TRBV30	-	TGTGCCTGGAGTGCGTTTTCTACAGGAGAAAAACTGTTTTTT	CAWSAFSTGEKLFF